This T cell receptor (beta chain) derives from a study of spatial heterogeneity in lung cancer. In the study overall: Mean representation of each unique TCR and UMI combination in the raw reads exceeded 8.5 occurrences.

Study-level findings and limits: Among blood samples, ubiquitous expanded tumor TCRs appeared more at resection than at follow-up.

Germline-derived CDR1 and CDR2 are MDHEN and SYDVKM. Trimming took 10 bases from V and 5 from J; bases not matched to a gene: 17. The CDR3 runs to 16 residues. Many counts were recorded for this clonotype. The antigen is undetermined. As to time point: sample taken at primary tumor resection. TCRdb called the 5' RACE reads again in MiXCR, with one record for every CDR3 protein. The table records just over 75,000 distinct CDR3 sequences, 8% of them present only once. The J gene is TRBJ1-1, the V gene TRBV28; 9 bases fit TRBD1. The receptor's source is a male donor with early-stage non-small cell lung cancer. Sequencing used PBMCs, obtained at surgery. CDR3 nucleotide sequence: TGTGCCAACGGTCCCTCCGGGACAGGGAGTGAGACTGAAGCTTTCTTT. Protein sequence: CANGPSGTGSETEAFF.